The T cell receptor (beta chain) described here comes from a study of T cells after yellow fever vaccination. Study details: SMART-Seq v4 Ultra Low Input prepared libraries from low-cell fractions. Study-level points and caveats: Most clones from primary vaccination were detected again post-booster (approximately 97% CD4, 88% CD8). A small share of clonotypes appeared in both CD4 and CD8 compartments.

This clonotype has a handful of counts. Its antigen is not known. The 5'RACE template-switching step produced TCR cDNA and added a universal primer site and UMIs. TCRdb called the 5' RACE reads again in MiXCR, with one record for every CDR3 protein. The data show roughly 310,000 distinct CDR3 sequences, 8.7% seen once. The input for sequencing was PBMCs, taken on the day of the first yellow fever vaccination. This TCR was sampled from a man aged 18 to 29 who received the YFV17D yellow fever vaccine.

Written as DNA, the CDR3 is TGCAGTGCTAGATTAACTAGCGGCTACAATGAGCAGTTCTTC. Protein: CSARLTSGYNEQFF. The V and J genes are TRBV20-1 and TRBJ2-1; 8 nucleotides line up with TRBD2. V shed 2 bases, J shed 3 bases, and the junction held 3 bases outside the gene matches. The CDR3 is 14 residues long. Germline V gene sequence: CDR1 DFQATT, CDR2 SNEGSKA (reference sequence).